This T cell receptor (beta chain) was sequenced in a study of T cells after yellow fever vaccination. At the level of the study: Low-cell-number fractions were prepared with SMART-Seq v4 Ultra Low Input.

General study points: Repertoires sorted by FACS could include abundant clonotypes that are contaminants from the bulk population. Clonotypes found in both CD4 and CD8 compartments made up a small share.

Generation of TCR cDNA used 5'RACE template switching (which added a universal primer site and UMIs). TCRdb re-called the 5' RACE reads through MiXCR, storing one row per CDR3 protein. Among nearly 550,000 distinct CDR3 sequences listed, about 19% were seen once. In its sample, this clonotype was seen a few times. Antigen: not known. Germline V gene data show CDR1 as KGHDR and CDR2 as SFDVKD. V dropped 5 bases and J dropped 3; count of bases not matched to a gene: 4. The CDR3 covers 15 residues. The origin of this receptor is a man aged 30-40 years who received the YFV17D yellow fever vaccine. This specimen was PBMCs, taken 15 days after the yellow fever booster vaccination. This chain uses TRBV24-1 with TRBJ1-5; 9 bases match TRBD1. The CDR3 nucleotides read TGTGCCACCAGTGGAGACAGGGGGTTCAATCAGCCCCAGCATTTT. This gives the protein CATSGDRGFNQPQHF.